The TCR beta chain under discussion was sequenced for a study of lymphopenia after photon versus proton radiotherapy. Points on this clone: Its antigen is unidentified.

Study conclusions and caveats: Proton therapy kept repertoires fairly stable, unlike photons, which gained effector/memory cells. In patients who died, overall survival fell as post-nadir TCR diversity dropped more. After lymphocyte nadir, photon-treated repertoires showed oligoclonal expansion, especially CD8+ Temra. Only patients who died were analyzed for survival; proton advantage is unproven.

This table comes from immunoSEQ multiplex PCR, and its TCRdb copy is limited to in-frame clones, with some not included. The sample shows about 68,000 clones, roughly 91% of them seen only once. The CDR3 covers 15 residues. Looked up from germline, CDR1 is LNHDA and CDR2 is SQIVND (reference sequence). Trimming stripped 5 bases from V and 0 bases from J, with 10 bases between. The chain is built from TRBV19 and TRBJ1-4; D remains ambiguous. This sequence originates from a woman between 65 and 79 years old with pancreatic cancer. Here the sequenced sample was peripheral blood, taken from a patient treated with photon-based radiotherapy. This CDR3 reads CASSWRASTNEKLFF. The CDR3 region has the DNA TGTGCCAGTAGTTGGAGGGCCTCAACTAATGAAAAACTGTTTTTT.